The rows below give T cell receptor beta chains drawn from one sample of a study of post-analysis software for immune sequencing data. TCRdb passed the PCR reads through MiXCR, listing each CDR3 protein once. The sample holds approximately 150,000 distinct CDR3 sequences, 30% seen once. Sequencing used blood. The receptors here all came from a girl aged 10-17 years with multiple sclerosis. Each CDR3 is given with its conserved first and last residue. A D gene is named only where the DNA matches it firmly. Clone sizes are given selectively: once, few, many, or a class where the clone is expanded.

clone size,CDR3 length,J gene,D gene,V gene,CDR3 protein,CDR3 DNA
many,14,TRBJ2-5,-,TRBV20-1,CSARDGRVRETQYF,TGCAGTGCTAGAGATGGAAGGGTACGAGAGACCCAGTACTTC
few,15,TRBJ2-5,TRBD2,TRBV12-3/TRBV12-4,CASSGLAGRQETQYF,TGTGCCAGCAGTGGACTAGCGGGAAGGCAAGAGACCCAGTACTTC
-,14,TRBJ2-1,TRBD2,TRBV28,CASSFREALNEQFF,TGTGCCAGCAGTTTCCGGGAGGCCCTCAATGAGCAGTTCTTC
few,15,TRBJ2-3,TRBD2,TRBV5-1,CASSLALAGGDTQYF,TGCGCCAGCAGCTTGGCACTAGCGGGAGGAGATACGCAGTATTTT
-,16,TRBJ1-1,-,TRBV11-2,CASSSSLWREGTEAFF,TGTGCCAGCAGCTCTAGTCTGTGGAGGGAGGGTACTGAAGCTTTCTTT
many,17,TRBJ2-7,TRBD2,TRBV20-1,CSARGSAGRTSSYEQYF,TGCAGTGCTAGAGGGTCCGCCGGGAGGACTAGCTCCTACGAGCAGTACTTC
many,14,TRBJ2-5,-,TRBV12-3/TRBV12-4,CASSFPGPGETQYF,TGTGCCAGCAGTTTTCCGGGGCCGGGGGAGACCCAGTACTTC
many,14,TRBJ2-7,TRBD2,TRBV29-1,CSVSPLAGAYEQYF,TGCAGCGTCTCTCCACTAGCGGGAGCCTACGAGCAGTACTTC
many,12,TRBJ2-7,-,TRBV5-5,CASSFNDYEQYF,TGTGCCAGCAGCTTCAACGACTACGAGCAGTACTTC
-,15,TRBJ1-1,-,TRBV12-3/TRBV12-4,CASSLTRGKNTEAFF,TGTGCCAGCAGTTTAACCCGGGGTAAAAACACTGAAGCTTTCTTT
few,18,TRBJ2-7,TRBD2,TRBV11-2,CASSPLNRLAGETYEQYF,TGTGCCAGCAGCCCCTTAAACCGACTAGCGGGAGAGACCTACGAGCAGTACTTC
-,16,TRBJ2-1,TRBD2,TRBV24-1,CATSDLRLAGDDEQFF,TGTGCCACCAGTGATTTGCGACTAGCGGGAGACGATGAGCAGTTCTTC
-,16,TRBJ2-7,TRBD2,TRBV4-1,CTSSQEAGGPSYEQYF,TGCACCAGCAGCCAAGAAGCGGGAGGGCCTTCCTACGAGCAGTACTTC
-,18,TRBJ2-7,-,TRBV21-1,CASSKARLGQGASYEQYF,TGTGCCAGCAGCAAAGCGCGCTTGGGTCAGGGGGCCTCCTACGAGCAGTACTTC
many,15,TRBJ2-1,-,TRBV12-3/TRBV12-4,CASSLIASSYNEQFF,TGTGCCAGCAGTTTGATCGCGAGCTCCTACAATGAGCAGTTCTTC
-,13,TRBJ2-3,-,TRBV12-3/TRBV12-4,CASSSSGTDAQYF,TGTGCCAGCAGTTCCTCTGGCACAGATGCGCAGTATTTT
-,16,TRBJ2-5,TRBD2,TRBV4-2,CASSQETSGRGTEQYF,TGTGCCAGCAGCCAAGAGACTAGCGGGAGGGGTACTGAGCAGTACTTC
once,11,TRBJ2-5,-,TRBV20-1,CSATSQETQYF,TGCAGTGCCACCTCTCAAGAGACCCAGTACTTC
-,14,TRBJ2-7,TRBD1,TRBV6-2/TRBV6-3,CASSSGTGVYEQYF,TGTGCCAGCAGTTCCGGGACAGGGGTCTACGAGCAGTACTTC
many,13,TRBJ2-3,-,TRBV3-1,CASSQALRDTQYF,TGTGCCAGCAGCCAAGCCCTTAGGGATACGCAGTATTTT
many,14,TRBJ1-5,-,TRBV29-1,CSVESGQPNQPQHF,TGCAGCGTTGAATCGGGTCAGCCAAATCAGCCCCAGCATTTT
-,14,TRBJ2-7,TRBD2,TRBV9,CASSVSAGGHEQYF,TGTGCCAGCAGCGTCAGCGCGGGAGGGCACGAGCAGTACTTC
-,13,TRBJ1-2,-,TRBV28,CAGSITQRGSYTF,TGTGCCGGCAGTATTACTCAGCGGGGAAGCTACACCTTC
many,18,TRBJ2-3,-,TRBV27,CASSPLESGGLDTDTQYF,TGTGCCAGCAGCCCACTAGAGTCAGGGGGGTTGGACACAGATACGCAGTATTTT
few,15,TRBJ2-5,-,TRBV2,CASSEARGRWETQYF,TGTGCCAGCAGTGAAGCGAGGGGGAGGTGGGAGACCCAGTACTTC
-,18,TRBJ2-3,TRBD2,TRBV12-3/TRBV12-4,CASSFSAVAGGPTDTQYF,TGTGCCAGCAGTTTTTCTGCGGTAGCGGGAGGCCCCACAGATACGCAGTATTTT
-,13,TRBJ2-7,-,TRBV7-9,CASSLAGFDEQYF,TGTGCCAGCAGCTTAGCAGGGTTCGACGAGCAGTACTTC
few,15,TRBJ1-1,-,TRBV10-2,CASVLSDSGYTEAFF,TGCGCCAGTGTTCTTTCGGACAGTGGATACACTGAAGCTTTCTTT
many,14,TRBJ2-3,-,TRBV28,CASSFLSGTDTQYF,TGTGCCAGCAGTTTTCTGAGCGGCACAGATACGCAGTATTTT
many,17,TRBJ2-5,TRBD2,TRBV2,CASSVGFSGRAQETQYF,TGTGCCAGCAGTGTGGGATTTAGCGGGAGGGCTCAAGAGACCCAGTACTTC
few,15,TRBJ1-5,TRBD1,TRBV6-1,CASSGRQGDNQPQHF,TGTGCCAGCAGTGGACGACAGGGGGACAATCAGCCCCAGCATTTT
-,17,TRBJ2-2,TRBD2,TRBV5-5,CASSLVLAGADTGELFF,TGTGCCAGCAGCTTAGTACTAGCGGGGGCCGACACCGGGGAGCTGTTTTTT
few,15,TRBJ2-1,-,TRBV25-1,CASSRYRSSYNEQFF,TGTGCCAGCAGTCGGTACAGGAGCTCCTACAATGAGCAGTTCTTC
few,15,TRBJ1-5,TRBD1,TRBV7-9,CASSSLGQVNQPQHF,TGTGCCAGCAGCTCCTTGGGACAGGTCAATCAGCCCCAGCATTTT
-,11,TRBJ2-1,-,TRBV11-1,CASSLKYEQFF,TGTGCCAGCAGCTTAAAATATGAGCAGTTCTTC
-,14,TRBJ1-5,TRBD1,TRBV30,CAWSVQGTRQPQHF,TGTGCCTGGAGTGTACAGGGGACAAGGCAGCCCCAGCATTTT
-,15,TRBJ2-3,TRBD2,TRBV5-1,CASRTSGTSTDTQYF,TGCGCCAGCCGGACTAGCGGGACTAGCACAGATACGCAGTATTTT
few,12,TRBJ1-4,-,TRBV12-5,CASARENEKLFF,TGTGCTAGTGCACGCGAGAATGAAAAACTGTTTTTT
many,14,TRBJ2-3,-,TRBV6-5,CVSRRPGSSGAQYF,TGTGTCAGCAGGAGACCCGGGTCTAGTGGGGCGCAGTATTTT
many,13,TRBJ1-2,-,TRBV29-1,CSVVGELFPGYTF,TGCAGCGTTGTGGGGGAATTATTTCCTGGCTACACCTTC
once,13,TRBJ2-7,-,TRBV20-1,CSASPTRLGEQYF,TGCAGTGCTAGCCCAACTCGATTAGGAGAGCAGTACTTC
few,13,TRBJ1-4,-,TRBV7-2,CASSFSPQEKLFF,TGTGCCAGCAGCTTCAGCCCACAGGAAAAACTGTTTTTT
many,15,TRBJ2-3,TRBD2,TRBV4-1,CASSQGGLAGLTQYF,TGCGCCAGCAGCCAAGGGGGACTAGCGGGACTTACGCAGTATTTT
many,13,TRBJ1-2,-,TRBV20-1,CSARGPGYYGYTF,TGCAGTGCTAGGGGCCCGGGGTACTATGGCTACACCTTC
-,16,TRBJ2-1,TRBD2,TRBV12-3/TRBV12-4,CASSPGTSGSTNEQFF,TGTGCCAGCAGTCCCGGGACTAGCGGGAGTACGAATGAGCAGTTCTTC
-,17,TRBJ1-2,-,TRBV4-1,CASSQNSAPGLNYGYTF,TGCGCCAGCAGCCAAAATTCAGCCCCGGGTCTTAACTATGGCTACACCTTC
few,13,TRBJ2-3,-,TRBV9,CASSVVEADTQYF,TGTGCCAGCAGCGTAGTAGAAGCTGATACGCAGTATTTT
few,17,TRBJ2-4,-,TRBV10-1,CASFRGFQTLAKNIQYF,TGCGCCAGCTTCAGAGGGTTTCAAACCCTAGCCAAAAACATTCAGTACTTC
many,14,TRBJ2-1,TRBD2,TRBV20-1,CSASLTSYSNEQFF,TGCAGTGCTAGCTTGACTAGCTATAGTAATGAGCAGTTCTTC
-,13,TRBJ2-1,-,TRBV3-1,CASSQEGRAQQFF,TGTGCCAGCAGCCAAGAGGGCCGAGCACAACAGTTCTTC
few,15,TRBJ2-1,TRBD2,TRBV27,CASSHRLAGAGEQFF,TGTGCCAGCAGTCACCGACTAGCGGGAGCGGGAGAGCAGTTCTTC
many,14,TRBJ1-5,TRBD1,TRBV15,CATSTGEQGQPQHF,TGTGCCACCAGTACAGGGGAGCAAGGTCAGCCCCAGCATTTT
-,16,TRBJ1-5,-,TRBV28,CASSFAWGWGNQPQHF,TGTGCCAGCAGTTTTGCTTGGGGTTGGGGCAATCAGCCCCAGCATTTT
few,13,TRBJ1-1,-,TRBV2,CASSAQLDTEAFF,TGTGCCAGCAGTGCACAACTGGACACTGAAGCTTTCTTT
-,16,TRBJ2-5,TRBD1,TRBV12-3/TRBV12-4,CASSNSGQGARETQYF,TGTGCCAGCAGCAACTCGGGACAGGGGGCGCGGGAGACCCAGTACTTC
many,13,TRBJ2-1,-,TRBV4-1,CASKDSGRNEQFF,TGCGCCAGCAAGGATAGCGGTCGGAATGAGCAGTTCTTC